This TCR beta chain emerged from a study of shared clonotypes between healthy human individuals. All of the donors resided in Nashville, Tennessee, and each was a Caucasian adult. The CDR3 extends over 14 amino acids. Germline V lookup: CDR1 SEHNR, CDR2 FQNEAQ (reference sequence). V dropped 1 base and J dropped 7 bases, with 11 bases sitting between them. The data were produced by immunoSEQ multiplex PCR, yet TCRdb's version contains in-frame clones alone and is incomplete. The profile shows about 1,500,000 clones, roughly 95% of them singletons. The sequencing input was naive CD4+ T cells sorted from blood. The subset is: CD45RA+ positively selected. The chain joins TRBV7-9 to TRBJ2-1, with unresolved D. The TCR sequence derives from a young man in good health. CDR3 nucleotides: TGTGCCAGCAGCTTAGGATCCAGTGGGAATGAGCAGTTCTTC. Its protein product is CASSLGSSGNEQFF.